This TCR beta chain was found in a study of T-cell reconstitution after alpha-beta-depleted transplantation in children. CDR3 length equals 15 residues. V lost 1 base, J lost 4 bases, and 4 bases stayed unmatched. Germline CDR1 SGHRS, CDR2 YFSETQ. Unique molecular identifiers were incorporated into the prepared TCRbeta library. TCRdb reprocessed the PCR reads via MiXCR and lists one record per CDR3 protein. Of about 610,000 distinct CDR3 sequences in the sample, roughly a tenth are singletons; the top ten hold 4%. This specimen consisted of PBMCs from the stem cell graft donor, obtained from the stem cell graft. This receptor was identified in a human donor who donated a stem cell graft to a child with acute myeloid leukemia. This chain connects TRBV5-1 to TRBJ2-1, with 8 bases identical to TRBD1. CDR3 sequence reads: CASSLQGAVYNEQFF. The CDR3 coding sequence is TGCGCCAGCAGCTTGCAGGGGGCGGTATACAATGAGCAGTTCTTC.